This T cell receptor beta chain was found in a study of blood T cells in healthy people across ages. With a J-beta primer mix and a sample-barcoded 5' primer, a second PCR ran about 6 to 11 cycles. TCRdb used MiXCR to reprocess the 5' RACE reads, holding one entry per CDR3 protein. This table holds 700,000 to 950,000 distinct CDR3 sequences, 58% found once. With 6 bases clipped from V and 9 bases from J, the junction kept 6 bases outside the gene matches. The germline CDR1 and CDR2 sequences are SGHTA and FQGNSA. The CDR3 covers 13 residues. This clonotype appeared many times. This sequence was found in a man younger than 40 in good health. The chain couples TRBV7-2 to TRBJ2-1, with 9 bases matching TRBD2. The sequencing input was blood. CDR3 amino acids: CASRGLAVGEQFF. The CDR3 nucleotides are TGTGCCAGCAGGGGACTAGCAGTAGGTGAGCAGTTCTTC.